The 28 T cell receptor beta chains given below trace back to one sample, sequenced in a study of blood T cell repertoires in COVID-19. Method: immunoSEQ multiplex PCR; TCRdb's copy keeps in-frame clones and lacks some. The sample contains about 160,000 clones, roughly 83% of which appear only once. The sample taken for sequencing was peripheral blood. The receptors were sampled from an elderly woman with active or convalescent COVID-19.

In this sample, this clone turned up once. The rearrangement links TRBV6-4 to TRBJ1-1; D possibly corresponds to TRBD1 (5 bases). Germline values: CDR1 MRHNA, CDR2 SNTAGT. V lost 6 bases to trimming and J lost 4 bases, with 15 bases between them. This CDR3 comprises 14 residues. The CDR3 is CASRAQQVSTEAFF. CDR3 DNA sequence: TGTGCCAGCAGGGCCCAACAGGTTTCCACTGAAGCTTTCTTT.

The chain links TRBV10-3 to TRBJ1-3; D is possibly TRBD1 (6 bases). Germline loops: CDR1 ENHRY, CDR2 SYGVKD. The CDR3 runs to 14 residues. The V end was cut by 5 bases, the J end by 0 bases, with 8 bases between. The CDR3 coding sequence is TGTGCCATCAGTACAGGGCACTCTGGAAACACCATATATTTT. It specifies CAISTGHSGNTIYF.

This chain joins TRBV6-5 and TRBJ2-2; D gene uncertain. V lost 0 bases, J lost 6 bases, and 14 bases lay in between. The germline V gene has CDR1 MNHEY and CDR2 SVGAGI. The CDR3 covers 16 residues. In nucleotides, the CDR3 is TGTGCCAGCAGTTACTCGAGGCCCCGGAAGGCCGGGGAGCTGTTTTTT. It yields the protein CASSYSRPRKAGELFF.

The rearrangement links TRBV28 to TRBJ1-5, with TRBD1 as a possible D gene (5 bases). The CDR3 loop spans 12 amino acids. Germline V CDR1 and CDR2: MDHEN, SYDVKM. Deletions cut 8 bases from V and 6 bases from J, with 11 bases between. CDR3 in amino acids: CASRQGSQPQHF. CDR3 in DNA: TGTGCCAGCCGTCAGGGTTCTCAGCCCCAGCATTTT.

A single count supports this clone. The genes are TRBV14 and TRBJ2-1; 8 bases fit TRBD1. The germline gives CDR1 SGHDN, CDR2 FVKESK. There are 15 residues in the CDR3. With V trimmed by 1 base and J by 7 bases, 6 bases remained unmatched. Here the CDR3 reads CASSQVGTGSNEQFF. As DNA, the CDR3 is TGTGCCAGCAGCCAAGTTGGGACAGGTTCTAATGAGCAGTTCTTC.

For the CDR3, the DNA is TGTGCCAGCAGCGTAGGGACAGGGACCTACGAGCAGTACTTC. Amino acids: CASSVGTGTYEQYF. V and J are TRBV9 and TRBJ2-7; 8 positions agree with TRBD1. Germline V lookup: CDR1 SGDLS, CDR2 YYNGEE. With V trimmed by 0 bases and J by 2 bases, 1 base remained unmatched. The CDR3 has 14 residues.

The chain combines TRBV6-1 with TRBJ1-2; weak D call: TRBD1 (6 bases). V was pared by 2 bases and J by 4 bases, with 17 bases between. Germline V gene sequence: CDR1 MNHNS, CDR2 SASEGT. CDR3 length equals 16 residues. CDR3 amino acids: CASSETGGGFGYGYTF. DNA for the CDR3: TGTGCCAGCAGTGAAACGGGAGGGGGATTCGGCTATGGCTACACCTTC.

The chain combines TRBV4-3 with TRBJ2-2; D not resolved. The CDR3 loop spans 16 amino acids. Looked up from germline, CDR1 is LGHNA and CDR2 is YSLEER. The V end was cut by 0 bases, the J end by 0 bases, with 8 bases between. The CDR3 DNA follows: TGCGCCAGCAGCCAAGATCACAGCCCGAACACCGGGGAGCTGTTTTTT. It is translated as CASSQDHSPNTGELFF.

The rearrangement links TRBV19 to TRBJ2-2; D gene uncertain. With 6 bases removed from V and 1 base from J, the gap between germline ends came to 6 bases. Per germline, CDR1 LNHDA and CDR2 SQIVND (reference sequence). The CDR3 is 13 amino acids. DNA of the CDR3: TGTGCCAGTAGGCCAGAGAACACCGGGGAGCTGTTTTTT. The encoded protein is CASRPENTGELFF.

The V gene is TRBV9, the J gene TRBJ2-3; 7 bases are shared with TRBD2. Unmatched junction bases numbered 4, after V lost 0 bases and J lost 3 bases. The CDR3 consists of 15 residues. CDR1 is SGDLS and CDR2 is YYNGEE in the germline V gene. As DNA, the CDR3 is TGTGCCAGCAGCGTAGGTGGGGGGGGGACAGATACGCAGTATTTT. Amino acid sequence: CASSVGGGGTDTQYF. Full variable domain (rest looked up from reference TRBV9 and TRBJ2-3): DSGVTQTPKHLITATGQRVTLRCSPRSGDLSVYWYQQSLDQGLQFLIQYYNGEERAKGNILERFSAQQFPDLHSELNLSSLELGDSALYFCASSVGGGGTDTQYFGPGTRLTVL.

This clone appeared once. The J gene is TRBJ2-5, the V gene TRBV30, with D hard to call. The germline V gene encodes CDR1 GTSNPN and CDR2 SVGIG (reference sequence). The CDR3 sequence is 11 residues long. The germline V and J ends were trimmed by 4 bases and 4 bases, with 7 bases remaining between them. CDR3 amino acids: CAWTLSETQYF. CDR3 DNA: TGTGCCTGGACCCTTTCAGAGACCCAGTACTTC.

The V call is TRBV10-3, the J call TRBJ1-1; no clear D. There are 13 residues in the CDR3. Trimming left V 7 bases short and J 2 bases short, with 11 bases between. Germline CDR1 ENHRY, CDR2 SYGVKD. The chain's CDR3 is CAIKTAINTEAFF. The CDR3 DNA sequence: TGTGCCATCAAAACAGCTATTAACACTGAAGCTTTCTTT.

This CDR3 reads CASSQILGQGVGGELFF. CDR3 bases: TGTGCCAGCAGCCAAATACTGGGACAGGGGGTCGGCGGGGAGCTGTTTTTT. The rearrangement links TRBV3-1 (or the pseudogene TRBV3-2) to TRBJ2-2; TRBD1 matches 11 bases. Germline assignment: CDR1 LGHDT and CDR2 YNNKEL (reference sequence). The junction had 9 bases not matched to a gene; V was cut back by 2 bases and J by 7 bases. The CDR3 covers 17 residues.

The chain carries TRBV11-2 and TRBJ2-7, with D possibly matching TRBD2 (6 bases). The germline V gene encodes CDR1 SGHAT and CDR2 FQNNGV. This CDR3 contains 14 residues. The V end lost 5 bases, the J end lost 0 bases, and 11 bases lay between the germline ends. DNA for the CDR3: TGTGCCAGCAGCCCCTGGGACTCCTCCTACGAGCAGTACTTC. Its protein product is CASSPWDSSYEQYF.

The V gene is TRBV7-3, the J gene TRBJ1-2, with D hard to call. The V gene's germline CDR1 is SGHTA and CDR2 FQGTGA. The CDR3 sequence is 13 residues long. V lost 3 bases and J 1 base, leaving 6 bases between the germline ends. The CDR3 here is CASSLESNYGYTF. CDR3 sequence (DNA): TGTGCCAGCAGCTTGGAGAGTAACTATGGCTACACCTTC.

This rearrangement joins TRBV4-3 to TRBJ2-7; 8 nucleotides line up with TRBD1. CDR1 is LGHNA, CDR2 YSLEER, per germline. With V trimmed by 5 bases and J by 4 bases, 10 bases remained unmatched. This CDR3 is built from 15 residues. CDR3 residues: CASSERTGSDYEQYF. For the CDR3, the DNA is TGCGCCAGCAGCGAAAGGACAGGGAGTGATTACGAGCAGTACTTC.

The chain joins TRBV7-2 to TRBJ1-2, with D possibly being TRBD1 (5 bases). The CDR3 is made up of 14 amino acids. V lost 1 base and J 7 bases, leaving 13 bases between the germline ends. In germline, CDR1 is SGHTA, CDR2 FQGNSA. CDR3 in amino acids: CASSLGGSRVGYTF. CDR3 sequence (DNA): TGTGCCAGCAGCTTAGGCGGCAGCAGGGTTGGCTACACCTTC.

The rearrangement uses TRBV18 and TRBJ1-3; TRBD1 matches 11 bases. This CDR3 comprises 16 residues. The V gene end was trimmed by 6 bases and the J gene end by 2 bases; junction bases not matched to a gene: 6. The germline V gene encodes CDR1 KGHSH and CDR2 LQKENI. The CDR3 DNA is TGTGCCAGCTCCCTAGGACAGGGGGCAGCTGGAAACACCATATATTTT. Residues: CASSLGQGAAGNTIYF.

The rearrangement joins TRBV7-3 to TRBJ2-1, with D maybe TRBD2 (7 bases). V gave up 5 bases and J gave up 15 bases, with 20 bases separating them. CDR1 SGHTA and CDR2 FQGTGA come from the germline V gene. The CDR3 runs 13 residues. The CDR3 sequence: CASSAEGGQRPFF. CDR3 bases: TGTGCCAGCAGCGCGGAGGGGGGGCAACGTCCGTTCTTC.

The V gene is TRBV4-3, the J gene TRBJ2-2, with 13 bases lining up with TRBD2. Unmatched junction bases numbered 3, after V lost 6 bases and J lost 5 bases. The germline gives CDR1 LGHNA, CDR2 YSLEER. This CDR3 contains 15 residues. The CDR3: CASRLAGGPTGELFF. The CDR3 DNA reads TGCGCCAGCAGACTAGCGGGGGGGCCGACCGGGGAGCTGTTTTTT.

The chain joins TRBV3-1 (or the pseudogene TRBV3-2) to TRBJ2-2, with 9 bases that match TRBD2. CDR1 is LGHDT, CDR2 YNNKEL, per germline (reference sequence). This CDR3 spans 17 amino acids. V was pared by 1 base and J by 3 bases, with 6 bases of the junction left unmatched. The CDR3 DNA sequence: TGTGCCAGCAGCCAAGGGTACGGCGGGGGGGACACCGGGGAGCTGTTTTTT. Residues: CASSQGYGGGDTGELFF.

The V gene is TRBV7-9, the J gene TRBJ1-1; maybe TRBD1 (6 bases). Per the germline V gene, CDR1 is SEHNR and CDR2 is FQNEAQ (reference sequence). V lost 5 bases and J lost 7, with 14 bases in between. This CDR3 contains 13 residues. The CDR3 DNA follows: TGTGCCAGCAGCCCCTGGCTGACAGGTGAAGCTTTCTTT. Its translation: CASSPWLTGEAFF.

The gene calls are TRBV6-5 and TRBJ1-2, with D unclear. Between the trimmed V and J ends, which lost 4 bases and 5 bases, there was a span of 11 bases. The CDR3 loop spans 13 amino acids. The germline V gene has CDR1 MNHEY and CDR2 SVGAGI. The CDR3 reads CASSSSTGYGYTF. Written as DNA, the CDR3 is TGTGCCAGCAGTTCCTCGACGGGTTATGGCTACACCTTC.

The V call is TRBV19, the J call TRBJ1-6; 8 positions match TRBD1. V lost 5 bases and J lost 6; bases outside the gene matches: 9. Germline loops: CDR1 LNHDA, CDR2 SQIVND (reference sequence). This CDR3 is built from 16 residues. DNA of the CDR3: TGTGCCAGTAGTCCGAGCGGACAGGGTGGTAATTCACCCCTCCACTTT. Translation gives CASSPSGQGGNSPLHF.

The gene calls are TRBV9 and TRBJ2-2, with 9 positions matching TRBD1. This CDR3 is 16 amino acids long. V lost 4 bases and J lost 6; bases outside the gene matches: 10. Germline V gene sequence: CDR1 SGDLS, CDR2 YYNGEE. The CDR3 DNA reads TGTGCCAGCAGCTTAACCGGGACAGGGAGGGCCGGGGAGCTGTTTTTT. Its protein is CASSLTGTGRAGELFF.

This chain connects TRBV7-2 to TRBJ2-7; 7 bases are a match to TRBD1. Trimming at V came to 2 bases and at J to 0 bases, leaving 4 bases not matched to a gene. The CDR3 is 15 amino acids. In germline, CDR1 is SGHTA, CDR2 FQGNSA. CDR3 in amino acids: CASSLRQGSSYEQYF. CDR3 DNA: TGTGCCAGCAGCTTACGACAGGGAAGCTCCTACGAGCAGTACTTC.

The chain joins TRBV18 to TRBJ1-2; 7 nucleotides match TRBD1. The CDR3 loop spans 18 amino acids. Germline V gene data show CDR1 as KGHSH and CDR2 as LQKENI. The trim removed 3 bases at V and 8 bases at J, leaving 21 bases unmatched. CDR3 sequence: CASSPTPGLNARGKGYTF. The CDR3 DNA follows: TGTGCCAGCTCACCCACGCCGGGCCTCAACGCCAGGGGGAAAGGCTACACCTTC.

The chain employs TRBV30 and TRBJ2-5; no clear D. Deletions cut 0 bases from V and 4 bases from J, with 9 bases between. Germline V lookup: CDR1 GTSNPN, CDR2 SVGIG (reference sequence). The CDR3 runs to 13 residues. In DNA form, the CDR3 reads TGTGCCTGGAGTGTGGTTCTCGGAGAGACCCAGTACTTC. Its protein product is CAWSVVLGETQYF.